These 18 T cell receptor beta chains were sequenced from one sample in a study of T cell responses to AZD1222 COVID-19 vaccine. Data came from immunoSEQ multiplex PCR; TCRdb stores just in-frame clones and leaves some out. The sample has around 200,000 clones, over 85% seen once. Material: peripheral blood, obtained 28 days after the second dose of the MenACWY control vaccine. The receptors here all came from an adult who received the MenACWY meningococcal vaccine as a control.

The V and J genes are TRBV11-2 and TRBJ2-3; 7 bases align to TRBD1. In germline, CDR1 is SGHAT, CDR2 FQNNGV. The CDR3 totals 15 residues. J lost 1 base, V lost 1 base, and 2 bases had no gene match. The CDR3, as DNA: TGTGCCAGCAGCTTAGCCGGGACAGGCACAGATACGCAGTATTTT. It is translated as CASSLAGTGTDTQYF. The whole variable domain, remainder taken from reference TRBV11-2 and TRBJ2-3, is EAGVAQSPRYKIIEKRQSVAFWCNPISGHATLYWYQQILGQGPKLLIQFQNNGVVDDSQLPKDRFSAERLKGVDSTLKIQPAKLEDSAVYLCASSLAGTGTDTQYFGPGTRLTVL.

The chain recombines TRBV6-5 with TRBJ1-5; a possible D gene is TRBD1 (6 bases). CDR3 size: 14 residues. Per the germline V gene, CDR1 is MNHEY and CDR2 is SVGAGI. V was clipped by 6 bases and J by 11 bases, with 20 bases between them. The CDR3 DNA is TGTGCCAGCAGGGAGAGGGGGGGCAGTTCGACCCAGCATTTT. It translates to CASRERGGSSTQHF.

This chain connects TRBV7-8 to TRBJ1-5; weak D call: TRBD1 (6 bases). This CDR3 contains 18 residues. V lost 5 bases, J lost 0 bases, and 20 bases lay in between. Germline assignment: CDR1 SGHVS and CDR2 FQNEAQ. The chain's CDR3 is CASSPRGGTLYSNQPQHF. CDR3 DNA: TGTGCCAGCAGCCCTAGAGGGGGGACACTTTATAGCAATCAGCCCCAGCATTTT. The full variable domain, with the rest looked up from reference TRBV7-8 and TRBJ1-5, is GAGVSQSPRYKVAKRGQDVALRCDPISGHVSLFWYQQALGQGPEFLTYFQNEAQLDKSGLPSDRFFAERPEGSVSTLKIQRTQQEDSAVYLCASSPRGGTLYSNQPQHFGDGTRLSIL.

The V call is TRBV5-1, the J call TRBJ2-1; weak D call: TRBD1 (5 bases). Trimming left V 2 bases short and J 1 base short, with 7 bases between. Per germline, CDR1 SGHRS and CDR2 YFSETQ. This CDR3 region has 14 residues. The CDR3 nucleotides read TGCGCCAGCAGCTTCGCAGGGTCCTACAATGAGCAGTTCTTC. Its translation is CASSFAGSYNEQFF.

V and J are TRBV7-9 and TRBJ1-5; D gene uncertain. Trimming shortened V by 3 bases and J by 7 bases, and 13 bases separated the two germline ends. The CDR3 totals 14 residues. Germline V CDR1 and CDR2: SEHNR, FQNEAQ (reference sequence). In DNA form, the CDR3 reads TGTGCCAGCAGCTTGGTCGGGCATACCCAGCCCCAGCATTTT. It specifies CASSLVGHTQPQHF.

This chain joins TRBV5-4 and TRBJ1-3; D is perhaps TRBD1 (6 bases). CDR3 length equals 14 residues. CDR1 is SGHNT, CDR2 YYREEE, per germline (reference sequence). V was pared by 4 bases and J by 2 bases, with 10 bases between. DNA for the CDR3: TGTGCCAGCAGCCCTGGGGGCCCTGGAAACACCATATATTTT. Its translation is CASSPGGPGNTIYF.

The chain links TRBV5-4 to TRBJ2-3; 8 nucleotides line up with TRBD2. The ends lost 4 bases at V and 6 bases at J; junction bases unmatched: 10. Germline CDR1 and CDR2: SGHNT and YYREEE (reference sequence). The CDR3 has 15 amino acids. The CDR3: CASSPTRGGQDTQYF. DNA for the CDR3: TGTGCCAGCAGCCCAACCCGGGGGGGCCAGGATACGCAGTATTTT.

The chain combines TRBV12-3 or TRBV12-4 with TRBJ1-2; D uncertain. This CDR3 spans 12 amino acids. The germline V and J ends were trimmed by 5 bases and 8 bases, with 12 bases remaining between them. In DNA form, the CDR3 reads TGTGCCAGCAGTGTGGGAACAGCGGGCTACACCTTC. The encoded protein is CASSVGTAGYTF.

The chain couples TRBV12-5 to TRBJ1-2, with D uncertain. Germline V gives CDR1 LGHNT, CDR2 FRNRAP. V lost 5 bases, J lost 6 bases, and 7 bases lay in between. This CDR3 is 11 amino acids long. The CDR3 is CASGADDGYTF. In DNA, the CDR3 is TGTGCTAGTGGTGCTGATGATGGCTACACCTTC.

The rearrangement joins TRBV6-4 to TRBJ1-2, with 8 bases that match TRBD1. The CDR3 extends over 13 amino acids. CDR1 is MRHNA and CDR2 is SNTAGT in the germline V gene. J lost 6 bases, V lost 5 bases, and 5 bases had no gene match. The CDR3 spells CASSRTGIDGYTF. The CDR3, as DNA: TGTGCCAGCAGTCGGACAGGGATCGATGGCTACACCTTC.

CDR3 amino acids: CASSFGTSITF. CDR3 DNA sequence: TGTGCCAGCAGTTTCGGGACCTCGATCACCTTC. The chain links TRBV6-2 or TRBV6-3 to TRBJ1-2, with D possibly matching TRBD1 (5 bases). Germline values: CDR1 MNHEY, CDR2 SVGEGT. V was shortened by 4 bases and J by 13 bases, with 13 bases between the two germline ends. The CDR3 contains 11 residues.

This sequence joins TRBV5-5 and TRBJ1-1; 8 bases agree with TRBD1. This CDR3 has 14 amino acids. V shed 1 base, J shed 7 bases, and the junction held 6 bases outside the gene matches. Germline V CDR1 and CDR2: SGHKS, YYEKEE (reference sequence). CDR3 DNA sequence: TGTGCCAGCAGCTTGATAACAGGGGGGATTGAAGCTTTCTTT. Translating gives CASSLITGGIEAFF.

To note about this clone: The limits of the CDR3 on the DNA are not certain, so only TCRdb's listed CDR3 is given. The chain carries TRBV2 and TRBJ1-1; the table calls TRBD1, which could not be checked here. The CDR3 adds up to 14 amino acids, both ends counted. Germline V gives CDR1 SNHLY, CDR2 FYNNEI. CDR3 loop: CASILDRGDTEAFF.

This clone has more than one count but fewer than ten. The chain is built from TRBV7-2 and TRBJ2-5; D may be TRBD2 (7 bases). CDR3 length: 15 amino acids. From germline, CDR1 is SGHTA and CDR2 FQGNSA. V was pared by 1 base and J by 3 bases, with 12 bases between. This CDR3 is CASSLGGGPKETQYF. The DNA of the CDR3 is TGTGCCAGCAGCTTAGGGGGGGGGCCTAAAGAGACCCAGTACTTC. The full variable domain, completed using reference TRBV7-2 and TRBJ2-5, is GAGVSQSPSNKVTEKGKDVELRCDPISGHTALYWYRQSLGQGLEFLIYFQGNSAPDKSGLPSDRFSAERTGGSVSTLTIQRTQQEDSAVYLCASSLGGGPKETQYFGPGTRLLVL.

The chain is built from TRBV7-8 and TRBJ1-2; the D is unclear. The CDR3 is 15 residues long. V was trimmed by 3 bases and J by 0 bases, leaving 11 bases between them. CDR1 SGHVS and CDR2 FQNEAQ come from the germline V gene. In nucleotides, the CDR3 is TGTGCCAGCAGCTTGCAGCCGCATACTAACTATGGCTACACCTTC. Protein product: CASSLQPHTNYGYTF.

This chain uses TRBV28 with TRBJ2-1, with TRBD2 identical over 10 bases. This CDR3 is 15 amino acids long. The V gene's germline CDR1 is MDHEN and CDR2 SYDVKM. V was clipped by 8 bases and J by 7 bases; unmatched bases: 11. The CDR3 DNA sequence: TGTGCCAGCGGGCTGCTAGCGGGGGCGGGAAATGAGCAGTTCTTC. Translated: CASGLLAGAGNEQFF.

The chain is built from TRBV7-2 and TRBJ2-5, with TRBD1 matching over 10 bases. Trimming removed 1 base from V and 5 bases from J; junction bases left unmatched: 10. This CDR3 contains 17 residues. Germline V CDR1 and CDR2: SGHTA, FQGNSA. The CDR3 region is CASSLGAGTGVVETQYF. The CDR3 nucleotides are TGTGCCAGCAGCTTAGGGGCCGGGACAGGGGTTGTTGAGACCCAGTACTTC.

The V gene is TRBV15, the J gene TRBJ2-3; D is uncertain. This CDR3 has 15 residues. The germline V gene has CDR1 LNHNV and CDR2 YYDKDF (reference sequence). V was shortened by 0 bases and J by 0 bases, with 7 bases between the two germline ends. The CDR3 is CATSRDPASTDTQYF. The CDR3 nucleotides read TGTGCCACCAGCAGAGATCCTGCAAGCACAGATACGCAGTATTTT.